A single sample is the source of the 23 T cell receptor beta chains below, sequenced in a study of T cells in Graves' hyperthyroidism and ophthalmopathy. TCR beta CDR3 region amplification was performed from RNA transcripts. With the HTBI primer set, the TCR CDR3 went through a first round of RT-PCR. TCRdb passed the multiplex PCR reads through MiXCR, listing each CDR3 protein once. The sample has 250,000 to 300,000 distinct CDR3 sequences, approximately 15% seen once. Sequenced sample: blood. These receptors were taken from a middle-aged woman with Graves' hyperthyroidism that later progressed to Graves' ophthalmopathy.

The table lists this clonotype with many counts. V is TRBV28 and J is TRBJ1-1; 7 nucleotides agree with TRBD1. After removal of 2 bases from V and 0 bases from J, the junction contained 3 bases not matched to a gene. This CDR3 has 15 amino acids. Germline loops: CDR1 MDHEN, CDR2 SYDVKM. The CDR3 loop reads CASSLHGTVNTEAFF. As DNA, the CDR3 is TGTGCCAGCAGTTTACACGGGACAGTGAACACTGAAGCTTTCTTT.

In regard to this clonotype: One base away lies a much larger clone, so this may be a sequencing read error. CDR3 in DNA: TGTGCCAGCAGTCCGCCCCTTCCGAGTTCCTACGATGAGCAGTTCTTC. It encodes CASSPPLPSSYDEQFF. V is TRBV6-1 and J is TRBJ2-1; D not resolved. The germline V gene encodes CDR1 MNHNS and CDR2 SASEGT. The CDR3 spans 16 residues.

This clonotype has a count of ten or more. This chain links TRBV24-1 with TRBJ1-4; 9 nucleotides align to TRBD1. Germline lookup yields CDR1 KGHDR and CDR2 SFDVKD. The junction had 3 bases not matched to a gene; V was cut back by 4 bases and J by 7 bases. This CDR3 is 14 amino acids long. The CDR3 region is CATSEGTGREKLFF. In nucleotides, the CDR3 is TGTGCCACCAGTGAGGGGACAGGGCGTGAAAAACTGTTTTTT.

The chain carries TRBV28 and TRBJ2-3, with 11 nucleotides matching TRBD2. The ends lost 3 bases at V and 2 bases at J; junction bases unmatched: 4. The CDR3 extends over 16 amino acids. The germline CDR1 and CDR2 sequences are MDHEN and SYDVKM. The CDR3 region is CASSFGGLADTDTQYF. The CDR3 bases are TGTGCCAGCAGTTTCGGGGGACTAGCGGACACAGATACGCAGTATTTT.

Remarks on this clonotype: This sequence may be a read error, since a much larger clone differs from it by one base. Here the CDR3 DNA reads TGTGCCAGCAGTCCCTCTAGCGGGAGTTATCCCTACGAGCAGTACTTC. It yields the protein CASSPSSGSYPYEQYF. The chain uses TRBV28 and TRBJ2-7; 10 bases are a match to TRBD2. Germline-derived CDR1 and CDR2 are MDHEN and SYDVKM. The CDR3 is 16 residues long. Unmatched junction bases numbered 9, after V lost 5 bases and J lost 2 bases.

Ten or more counts support this clonotype. The chain employs TRBV27 and TRBJ1-5, with D perhaps matching TRBD1 (5 bases). Trimming left V 4 bases short and J 5 bases short, with 12 bases between. The CDR3 has 14 residues. Germline V gives CDR1 MNHEY, CDR2 SMNVEV (reference sequence). The DNA for the CDR3 is TGTGCCAGCAGTTCGGGGGGGGGGTATCAGCCCCAGCATTTT. As protein: CASSSGGGYQPQHF.

This clonotype was observed at least ten times. V usage is TRBV28 and J usage is TRBJ2-5, with unresolved D. The germline gives CDR1 MDHEN, CDR2 SYDVKM. Trimming removed 6 bases at V and 3 bases at J, with 20 bases between. The CDR3 is 16 residues long. For the CDR3, the DNA is TGTGCCAGCAGCCCTACCGTTGACGAGATTAAAGAGACCCAGTACTTC. It encodes CASSPTVDEIKETQYF.

This clonotype came up many times. The V call is TRBV12-3 or TRBV12-4, the J call TRBJ1-1; D perhaps matches TRBD1 (5 bases). The CDR3 runs to 13 residues. With 1 base removed from V and 6 bases from J, the gap between germline ends came to 9 bases. CDR3 in DNA: TGTGCCAGCAGTTTAGGGCGGGACGCTGAAGCTTTCTTT. Amino acids: CASSLGRDAEAFF.

This clonotype was picked up a small number of times. The chain is built from TRBV6-4 and TRBJ1-1, with 8 bases lining up with TRBD1. Looked up from germline, CDR1 is MRHNA and CDR2 is SNTAGT. CDR3 length: 14 residues. V trimming: 8 bases; J trimming: 8 bases; junction bases outside the gene matches: 13. This CDR3 is CASGRGTGATEAFF. Written as DNA, the CDR3 is TGTGCCAGCGGCCGCGGGACAGGAGCTACGGAAGCTTTCTTT.

This rearrangement joins TRBV7-9 to TRBJ1-1; D may be TRBD1 (5 bases). CDR3 length equals 14 residues. V lost 5 bases and J 1 base, leaving 11 bases between the germline ends. Germline assignment: CDR1 SEHNR and CDR2 FQNEAQ (reference sequence). The CDR3 spells CASSAVGQNTEAFF. CDR3 DNA: TGTGCCAGCAGCGCTGTCGGACAGAACACTGAAGCTTTCTTT. The variable domain in full, with the rest retrieved from reference TRBV7-9 and TRBJ1-1, is DTGVSQNPRHKITKRGQNVTFRCDPISEHNRLYWYRQTLGQGPEFLTYFQNEAQLEKSRLLSDRFSAERPKGSFSTLEIQRTEQGDSAMYLCASSAVGQNTEAFFGQGTRLTVV.

Only a few counts were recorded for this clonotype. The gene calls are TRBV4-1 and TRBJ2-2; TRBD2 aligns across 9 bases. The CDR3 is 18 amino acids. J was trimmed by 2 bases and V by 1 base; bases with no gene match: 8. CDR1 and CDR2 (germline): MGHRA, YSYEKL. The CDR3 loop is CASSQGGFSGSNTGELFF. CDR3 bases: TGCGCCAGCAGCCAAGGAGGCTTTAGCGGGAGTAACACCGGGGAGCTGTTTTTT.

This clonotype has at least ten counts. The DNA of the CDR3 is TGTGCCACAGTGGGACAGCCGAACACCGGGGAGCTGTTTTTT. Residues: CATVGQPNTGELFF. The rearrangement joins TRBV28 to TRBJ2-2; TRBD1 matches 7 bases. The CDR3 runs 14 residues. Germline CDR1 is MDHEN and CDR2 is SYDVKM. The ends lost 10 bases at V and 0 bases at J; junction bases unmatched: 5.

This clonotype was detected ten times or more. This chain joins TRBV20-1 and TRBJ1-1, with 7 bases lining up with TRBD1. With V trimmed by 6 bases and J by 6 bases, 7 bases remained unmatched. The germline V gene has CDR1 DFQATT and CDR2 SNEGSKA (reference sequence). The CDR3 is made up of 12 amino acids. In DNA form, the CDR3 reads TGCAGTGCCGGGACAGCCCTCGCTGAAGCTTTCTTT. Translating it yields CSAGTALAEAFF.

This clonotype was detected ten times or more. The rearrangement joins TRBV12-3 or TRBV12-4 to TRBJ2-3, with TRBD1 matching 7 bases. The CDR3 loop spans 15 amino acids. Unmatched junction bases numbered 9, after V lost 6 bases and J lost 3 bases. In nucleotides, the CDR3 is TGTGCCAGCAGGGTTAGCAGGGGGAGAACAGATACGCAGTATTTT. Its protein is CASRVSRGRTDTQYF.

V is TRBV2 and J is TRBJ2-5, with a weak D call TRBD1 (5 bases). This CDR3 comprises 12 residues. V was shortened by 9 bases and J by 5 bases, with 13 bases between the two germline ends. The germline V gene encodes CDR1 SNHLY and CDR2 FYNNEI. The CDR3 is CARQAVGETQYF. The CDR3 DNA reads as TGTGCCAGACAGGCGGTCGGCGAGACCCAGTACTTC.

A note on this clonotype: A much larger clone lies a single base off, so this may be a read error. The J gene is TRBJ2-5, the V gene TRBV7-2; the match to TRBD1 covers 8 bases. J lost 6 bases, V lost 6 bases, and 6 bases had no gene match. Germline V CDR1 and CDR2: SGHTA, FQGNSA. The CDR3 spans 13 residues. The CDR3 is CASRQRTGKTQYF. CDR3 bases: TGTGCCAGCAGACAACGGACAGGGAAGACCCAGTACTTC.

Many counts were recorded for this clonotype. This chain connects TRBV2 to TRBJ2-1; 7 bases are shared with TRBD2. Germline loops: CDR1 SNHLY, CDR2 FYNNEI. With V trimmed by 2 bases and J by 3 bases, 7 bases remained unmatched. CDR3 length: 16 residues. DNA of the CDR3: TGTGCCAGCAGTGAACTGGCGGGAGTGGGCTACAATGAGCAGTTCTTC. It yields the protein CASSELAGVGYNEQFF.

This clonotype was found many times. The chain carries TRBV2 and TRBJ2-7; D is ambiguous. CDR1 is SNHLY, CDR2 FYNNEI, per germline. V dropped 6 bases and J dropped 6 bases, with 18 bases sitting between them. CDR3 length equals 14 residues. The CDR3 reads CASRPMDRASEQYF. CDR3 nucleotide sequence: TGTGCCAGCAGGCCGATGGACCGGGCTTCCGAGCAGTACTTC.

This clonotype was detected many times. V gene TRBV12-3 or TRBV12-4 combines with J gene TRBJ2-6; maybe TRBD1 (6 bases). V lost 7 bases, J lost 0 bases, and 16 bases lay in between. This CDR3 has 17 amino acids. The CDR3 nucleotides read TGTGCCAGCATGCACAGGGATTTCGTCTCTGGGGCCAACGTCCTGACTTTC. Encoded protein: CASMHRDFVSGANVLTF.

The chain employs TRBV6-2 or TRBV6-3 and TRBJ1-5; D ambiguous. This CDR3 contains 14 residues. The germline CDR1 and CDR2 sequences are MNHEY and SVGEGT. Trimming pared 5 bases from V and 2 bases from J, leaving 10 bases between. CDR3 sequence: CASSLRLRNQPQHF. The CDR3 DNA sequence: TGTGCCAGCAGTCTCAGACTCCGCAATCAGCCCCAGCATTTT.

This clonotype was seen ten or more times. The CDR3 loop is CASSSYPTGKGNQPQHF. CDR3 sequence (DNA): TGTGCCAGCAGTTCCTACCCGACAGGTAAAGGCAATCAGCCCCAGCATTTT. The rearrangement joins TRBV12-3 or TRBV12-4 to TRBJ1-5; D possibly corresponds to TRBD1 (6 bases). This CDR3 has 17 residues. Deletions cut 4 bases from V and 2 bases from J, with 18 bases between.

This clonotype was picked up many times. The chain links TRBV30 to TRBJ1-1; D remains ambiguous. CDR1 and CDR2 (germline): GTSNPN, SVGIG (reference sequence). This CDR3 spans 13 amino acids. V was pared by 5 bases and J by 0 bases, with 10 bases between. CDR3 protein: CAWGRTVNTEAFF. The CDR3 coding sequence is TGTGCCTGGGGTCGGACGGTGAACACTGAAGCTTTCTTT.

In this sample, this clonotype turned up many times. The rearrangement joins TRBV11-2 to TRBJ2-7, with 8 positions matching TRBD2. CDR1 is SGHAT and CDR2 is FQNNGV in the germline V gene. The trim removed 2 bases at V and 3 bases at J, leaving 6 bases unmatched. The CDR3 has 15 amino acids. The CDR3 is CASSLYGGGDYEQYF. The CDR3 bases are TGTGCCAGCAGCTTATACGGGGGGGGGGACTACGAGCAGTACTTC. The entire variable domain, with the rest obtained from reference TRBV11-2 and TRBJ2-7, is as follows: EAGVAQSPRYKIIEKRQSVAFWCNPISGHATLYWYQQILGQGPKLLIQFQNNGVVDDSQLPKDRFSAERLKGVDSTLKIQPAKLEDSAVYLCASSLYGGGDYEQYFGPGTRLTVT.